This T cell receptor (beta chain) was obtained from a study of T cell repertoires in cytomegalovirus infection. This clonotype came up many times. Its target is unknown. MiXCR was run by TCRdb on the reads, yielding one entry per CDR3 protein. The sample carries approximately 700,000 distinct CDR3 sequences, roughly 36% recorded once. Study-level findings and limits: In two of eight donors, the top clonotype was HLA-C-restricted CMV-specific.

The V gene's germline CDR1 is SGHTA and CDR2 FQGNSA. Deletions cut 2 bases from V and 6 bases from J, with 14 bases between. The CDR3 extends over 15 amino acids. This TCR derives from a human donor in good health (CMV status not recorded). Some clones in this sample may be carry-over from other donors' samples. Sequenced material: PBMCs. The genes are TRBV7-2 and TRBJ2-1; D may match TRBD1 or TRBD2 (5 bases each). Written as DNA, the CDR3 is TGTGCCAGCAGCTTAATGAGAGGGGCCGGCAATGAGCAGTTCTTC. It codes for CASSLMRGAGNEQFF.